The 22 T cell receptor beta chains in this list originate from one sample, sequenced in a study of cytomegalovirus exposure and HLA in healthy donors (TCRdb year 2017). The library was produced with the immunoSEQ multiplex PCR assay. A mixture of 60 forward primers for TCR Vbeta segments and 13 reverse primers for TCR Jbeta segments was used in the multiplex PCR. Drawn from immuneACCESS, this table holds only the in-frame rearrangements with V and J called that TCRdb kept. Clones are partly lost; checked studies trace under half to an unresolved V gene and leave the rest unexplained. The sample table contains approximately 150,000 clones; only one count was recorded for around 78% of them. The top ten constitute approximately 1.6% of the sample. The specimen was PBMCs. The source of these receptors is a woman in her late teens or twenties in good health and CMV-seronegative.

The rearrangement uses TRBV15 and TRBJ2-1; D is possibly TRBD1 (5 bases). Per germline, CDR1 LNHNV and CDR2 YYDKDF (reference sequence). CDR3 size: 12 residues. The V end lost 4 bases, the J end lost 7 bases, and 8 bases lay between the germline ends. CDR3 sequence reads: CATSTRQNEQFF. In nucleotides, the CDR3 is TGTGCCACCAGCACAAGACAGAATGAGCAGTTCTTC.

In this sample, this clone turned up once. The chain combines TRBV18 with TRBJ2-6; D call uncertain. Germline V gene lookup returns CDR1 KGHSH and CDR2 LQKENI. The CDR3 covers 16 residues. The ends were cut back, 6 bases at V and 1 base at J, with 13 bases in the middle. The CDR3 sequence is CASSHSVLSGANVLTF. CDR3 sequence (DNA): TGTGCCAGCTCCCACTCCGTGCTGTCTGGGGCCAACGTCCTGACTTTC.

The chain combines TRBV11-2 with TRBJ1-4; 8 nucleotides align to TRBD1. V shed 1 base, J shed 7 bases, and the junction held 5 bases outside the gene matches. This CDR3 is 15 amino acids long. Germline V gene sequence: CDR1 SGHAT, CDR2 FQNNGV. The CDR3 region is CASSLVGTGGEKLFF. CDR3 in DNA: TGTGCCAGCAGCTTAGTCGGGACAGGCGGTGAAAAACTGTTTTTT.

This chain uses TRBV11-2 with TRBJ1-1; 8 bases fit TRBD1. The V gene's germline CDR1 is SGHAT and CDR2 FQNNGV. J lost 4 bases, V lost 5 bases, and 9 bases had no gene match. The length of the CDR3 is 15 residues. The CDR3 DNA reads as TGTGCCAGCAGCCCTTGGACAGGGATGGGCACTGAAGCTTTCTTT. It translates to CASSPWTGMGTEAFF.

The J gene is TRBJ2-3, the V gene TRBV19, with 12 bases lining up with TRBD2. The CDR3 consists of 17 residues. The junction had 8 bases not matched to a gene; V was cut back by 6 bases and J by 1 base. CDR1 and CDR2 from the germline V gene are LNHDA and SQIVND (reference sequence). The CDR3: CASRILTSGGGTDTQYF. CDR3 in DNA: TGTGCCAGTAGAATCCTGACTAGCGGGGGAGGCACAGATACGCAGTATTTT.

V and J are TRBV7-8 and TRBJ1-1; the match to TRBD1 covers 12 bases. CDR3 size: 16 residues. The trim removed 5 bases at V and 7 bases at J, leaving 11 bases unmatched. Germline CDR1 is SGHVS and CDR2 is FQNEAQ. CDR3 region: CASSITPGTGGHEAFF. CDR3 DNA: TGTGCCAGCAGCATCACACCCGGGACAGGGGGCCATGAAGCTTTCTTT. The variable domain in full, completed from reference TRBV7-8 and TRBJ1-1, reads GAGVSQSPRYKVAKRGQDVALRCDPISGHVSLFWYQQALGQGPEFLTYFQNEAQLDKSGLPSDRFFAERPEGSVSTLKIQRTQQEDSAVYLCASSITPGTGGHEAFFGQGTRLTVV.

The V gene is TRBV11-3, the J gene TRBJ2-1, with no clear D. The CDR3 covers 14 residues. Trimming took off 5 bases at V and 5 bases at J, with 13 bases between the two ends. CDR1 and CDR2 from the germline V gene are SGHNT and YENEEA. CDR3 DNA: TGTGCCAGCAGCGCCGAACCACTGGACAATGAGCAGTTCTTC. It specifies CASSAEPLDNEQFF. The whole variable domain, filled in from reference TRBV11-3 and TRBJ2-1, reads EAGVVQSPRYKIIEKKQPVAFWCNPISGHNTLYWYLQNLGQGPELLIRYENEEAVDDSQLPKDRFSAERLKGVDSTLKIQPAELGDSAVYLCASSAEPLDNEQFFGPGTRLTVL.

This clone was recorded once. The chain has TRBV6-7 and TRBJ1-2; D is perhaps TRBD1 (6 bases). TRBV6-7 is labeled an ORF, and its function is uncertain. Trimming pared 4 bases from V and 4 bases from J, leaving 13 bases between. There are 14 residues in the CDR3. The CDR3 sequence is CASSSRTAIYGYTF. The CDR3 bases are TGTGCCAGCAGTTCCCGGACAGCCATCTATGGCTACACCTTC.

The chain joins TRBV7-2 to TRBJ2-1; 10 nucleotides align to TRBD2. CDR1 and CDR2 from the germline V gene are SGHTA and FQGNSA. V shed 5 bases and J 4 bases; nucleotides not matched to a gene: 2. This CDR3 contains 14 residues. In DNA, the CDR3 is TGTGCCAGCAGCGAGCGGGGGGGTTACAATGAGCAGTTCTTC. Amino acids: CASSERGGYNEQFF.

The rearrangement joins TRBV9 to TRBJ2-7, with D maybe TRBD1 (6 bases). From germline, CDR1 is SGDLS and CDR2 YYNGEE. This CDR3 has 15 residues. With 0 bases removed from V and 4 bases from J, the gap between germline ends came to 14 bases. CDR3 DNA: TGTGCCAGCAGCGTAGAGGCAGGGGTATTATACGAGCAGTACTTC. Residues: CASSVEAGVLYEQYF.

The rearrangement links TRBV18 to TRBJ1-6; possible D gene TRBD1, 6 bases. The CDR3 length is 17 residues. Trimming left V 3 bases short and J 4 bases short, with 16 bases between. Germline CDR1 is KGHSH and CDR2 is LQKENI. CDR3 amino acids: CASSPTGGARYNSPLHF. In DNA form, the CDR3 reads TGTGCCAGCTCACCCACGGGGGGGGCAAGGTATAATTCACCCCTCCACTTT.

The chain is built from TRBV11-3 and TRBJ1-1, with unresolved D. The CDR3 loop spans 13 amino acids. V dropped 4 bases and J dropped 4 bases, with 10 bases sitting between them. Germline assignment: CDR1 SGHNT and CDR2 YENEEA. The CDR3 region is CASSYIERTEAFF. The CDR3 region has the DNA TGTGCCAGCAGCTACATTGAGCGCACTGAAGCTTTCTTT. Filled out from reference TRBV11-3 and TRBJ1-1, the complete variable domain reads EAGVVQSPRYKIIEKKQPVAFWCNPISGHNTLYWYLQNLGQGPELLIRYENEEAVDDSQLPKDRFSAERLKGVDSTLKIQPAELGDSAVYLCASSYIERTEAFFGQGTRLTVV.

The chain uses TRBV28 and TRBJ1-4; maybe TRBD1 (5 bases). Deletions cut 5 bases from V and 8 bases from J, with 15 bases between. CDR1 is MDHEN, CDR2 SYDVKM, per germline. The CDR3 runs 14 residues. The CDR3 sequence: CASSPGGGQEKLFF. In nucleotides, the CDR3 is TGTGCCAGCAGTCCCGGGGGAGGTCAAGAAAAACTGTTTTTT.

The rearrangement links TRBV7-9 to TRBJ2-4; a weak D match, TRBD2 (6 bases). Trimming stripped 6 bases from V and 6 bases from J, with 18 bases between. The CDR3 contains 15 residues. The germline gives CDR1 SEHNR, CDR2 FQNEAQ (reference sequence). The CDR3, as DNA: TGTGCCAGCAGGGGGGACTTACCGGGTGGAAACATTCAGTACTTC. Protein: CASRGDLPGGNIQYF.

This chain uses TRBV28 with TRBJ2-7; 12 positions match TRBD2. The trim removed 6 bases at V and 2 bases at J, leaving 2 bases unmatched. In germline, CDR1 is MDHEN, CDR2 SYDVKM. The CDR3 length is 14 residues. The CDR3 loop is CASRTSGGAYEQYF. CDR3 in DNA: TGTGCCAGCAGGACTAGCGGGGGTGCCTACGAGCAGTACTTC.

The chain couples TRBV29-1 to TRBJ2-3; 8 nucleotides match TRBD2. Germline lookup yields CDR1 SQVTM and CDR2 ANQGSEA. J gave up 2 bases and V 4 bases, and 2 bases lay outside the gene matches. This CDR3 is built from 13 residues. DNA for the CDR3: TGCAGCGTTGGGGGACTAGTCACAGATACGCAGTATTTT. This codes for CSVGGLVTDTQYF.

This sequence joins TRBV29-1 and TRBJ1-3, with 9 bases fitting TRBD1. V was clipped by 7 bases and J by 0 bases; unmatched bases: 4. Per the germline V gene, CDR1 is SQVTM and CDR2 is ANQGSEA. This CDR3 contains 14 residues. In DNA form, the CDR3 reads TGCAGCGCCGGACAGGGGAACTCTGGAAACACCATATATTTT. Its protein is CSAGQGNSGNTIYF. Full variable domain (outside the CDR3, taken from reference TRBV29-1 and TRBJ1-3): SAVISQKPSRDICQRGTSLTIQCQVDSQVTMMFWYRQQPGQSLTLIATANQGSEATYESGFVIDKFPISRPNLTFSTLTVSNMSPEDSSIYLCSAGQGNSGNTIYFGEGSWLTVV.

The V and J genes are TRBV2 and TRBJ2-2; 12 bases match TRBD1. V dropped 4 bases and J dropped 11; count of bases not matched to a gene: 8. Looked up from germline, CDR1 is SNHLY and CDR2 is FYNNEI. The CDR3 runs to 15 residues. CDR3 region: CASSASGTGGFELFF. The CDR3 bases are TGTGCCAGCAGTGCGTCTGGGACAGGGGGCTTTGAGCTGTTTTTT.

V usage is TRBV7-2 and J usage is TRBJ1-2, with D perhaps TRBD1 (5 bases). The CDR3 spans 15 residues. Germline assignment: CDR1 SGHTA and CDR2 FQGNSA. Trimming left V 5 bases short and J 0 bases short, with 13 bases between. This chain's CDR3 is CASSLIGQANYGYTF. DNA of the CDR3: TGTGCCAGCAGCCTAATCGGACAAGCTAACTATGGCTACACCTTC.

The chain links TRBV7-9 to TRBJ1-6; D unclear. The germline V and J ends were trimmed by 2 bases and 4 bases, with 15 bases remaining between them. The CDR3 runs to 17 residues. Germline loops: CDR1 SEHNR, CDR2 FQNEAQ (reference sequence). CDR3 protein: CASSLSREDAYNSPLHF. The DNA of the CDR3 is TGTGCCAGCAGCTTAAGTAGGGAGGATGCTTATAATTCACCCCTCCACTTT. The complete variable domain, with remaining parts taken from reference TRBV7-9 and TRBJ1-6, reads DTGVSQNPRHKITKRGQNVTFRCDPISEHNRLYWYRQTLGQGPEFLTYFQNEAQLEKSRLLSDRFSAERPKGSFSTLEIQRTEQGDSAMYLCASSLSREDAYNSPLHFGNGTRLTVT.

As to this clone: One end of the junction is discordant with germline, which a read error may explain. The V gene is TRBV7-9, the J gene TRBJ2-5; D ambiguous. The length of the CDR3 is 15 residues. CDR1 is SEHNR, CDR2 FQNEAQ, per germline (reference sequence). The CDR3 here is CSSSLTRRVQETQYF. As DNA, the CDR3 is TGTTCCAGCAGCTTAACGAGACGGGTCCAAGAGACCCAGTACTTC.

The rearrangement links TRBV9 to TRBJ1-2; 10 nucleotides line up with TRBD1. J gave up 4 bases and V 2 bases, and 8 bases lay outside the gene matches. Germline CDR1 reads SGDLS; CDR2 reads YYNGEE. The CDR3 contains 16 residues. The DNA for the CDR3 is TGTGCCAGCAGCGTGGGACAGGGGAATTGGGTCTATGGCTACACCTTC. Translated: CASSVGQGNWVYGYTF.